This T cell receptor (beta chain) is from a study of CD8+ T cells in alopecia areata. This CDR3 is 14 amino acids long. V lost 3 bases and J lost 0; bases outside the gene matches: 2. Germline CDR1 is MDHEN and CDR2 is SYDVKM. Extraction and reverse transcription of RNA yielded cDNA as the sequencing template. Assay: immunoSEQ multiplex PCR; the TCRdb copy retains only in-frame clones and omits some. The sample lists fewer than 150,000 clones, around two fifths occurring once. For this clone: Other DNA sequences of this sample code for an identical CDR3.

The sequence derives from a human donor with alopecia areata. The sample taken for sequencing was CD4+ T cells sorted from blood. The rearrangement links TRBV28 to TRBJ2-7; 7 bases are a match to TRBD2. The DNA of the CDR3 is TGTGCCAGCAGTTTGGGCGGGAGCTCCTACGAGCAGTACTTC. It yields the protein CASSLGGSSYEQYF.